What follows are 17 T cell receptor beta chains derived from one specimen sequenced in a study of PD-1 blockade in classical Hodgkin lymphoma. Every single patient, without exception, relapsed after autologous stem cell transplantation, and brentuximab vedotin exposure varied. Assay: immunoSEQ multiplex PCR; the TCRdb copy retains only in-frame clones and omits some. The table records about 97,000 clones, over 70% of them present only once. The sequencing used peripheral blood mononuclear cells (PBMCs), collected at baseline. Receptors originate from a human donor with classical Hodgkin lymphoma.

This clone has more than one count but fewer than ten. The V and J genes are TRBV6-4 and TRBJ2-1, with 11 bases that match TRBD2. CDR3 length: 15 amino acids. The V segment lost 6 bases and the J segment 9 bases; nucleotides outside the gene matches: 10. CDR1 and CDR2 from the germline V gene are MRHNA and SNTAGT. The CDR3 region has the DNA TGTGCCAGCAGCCCGGAGGCTAGCGGGAGGATTGAGCAGTTCTTC. This gives the protein CASSPEASGRIEQFF.

This clone was found a few times. This chain connects TRBV11-2 to TRBJ1-5, with D hard to call. The ends were cut back, 5 bases at V and 3 bases at J, with 11 bases in the middle. This CDR3 region has 14 residues. Germline V CDR1 and CDR2: SGHAT, FQNNGV. CDR3 nucleotide sequence: TGTGCCAGCAGCCTGGCGACGGTCAATCAGCCCCAGCATTTT. The encoded protein is CASSLATVNQPQHF. The full variable domain, its missing parts supplied by reference TRBV11-2 and TRBJ1-5, is EAGVAQSPRYKIIEKRQSVAFWCNPISGHATLYWYQQILGQGPKLLIQFQNNGVVDDSQLPKDRFSAERLKGVDSTLKIQPAKLEDSAVYLCASSLATVNQPQHFGDGTRLSIL.

This chain links TRBV7-3 with TRBJ2-7, with TRBD1 matching 7 bases. This CDR3 is 13 amino acids long. J was trimmed by 6 bases and V by 2 bases; bases with no gene match: 4. Germline V gene lookup returns CDR1 SGHTA and CDR2 FQGTGA. This CDR3 is CASSLQGVGEQYF. The CDR3 DNA follows: TGTGCCAGCAGCTTACAGGGGGTCGGCGAGCAGTACTTC.

This clone was counted only a few times. V usage is TRBV28 and J usage is TRBJ2-7; D is unresolved. This CDR3 is built from 14 residues. The V end was cut by 5 bases, the J end by 2 bases, with 13 bases between. From germline, CDR1 is MDHEN and CDR2 SYDVKM. CDR3 residues: CASSVLTPPYEQYF. The DNA of the CDR3 is TGTGCCAGCAGTGTCCTAACACCTCCCTACGAGCAGTACTTC.

With regard to this clone: The germline gene is not matched at one end of the junction; a read error may be the cause. The chain recombines TRBV5-8 with TRBJ1-1; D unresolved. The CDR3 sequence is 11 residues long. CDR1 SGHTS and CDR2 YDEGEE come from the germline V gene. The CDR3 sequence: CASSGNSEAFF. DNA for the CDR3: TGTGCCAGCAGCGGAAACAGTGAAGCTTTCTTT.

The CDR3 sequence: CASSPQGSSETQYF. The CDR3 nucleotides read TGTGCCAGCAGCCCCCAGGGGAGCTCTGAGACCCAGTACTTC. The gene calls are TRBV7-9 and TRBJ2-5; possible D gene TRBD1, 6 bases. In germline, CDR1 is SEHNR, CDR2 FQNEAQ (reference sequence). Deletions cut 5 bases from V and 5 bases from J, with 15 bases between. The CDR3 runs to 14 residues.

With regard to this clone: In the same sample, other DNA sequences code for this CDR3. The genes are TRBV10-3 and TRBJ2-7; unclear D gene. V gave up 0 bases and J gave up 5 bases, with 5 bases separating them. CDR1 and CDR2 (germline): ENHRY, SYGVKD. The CDR3 runs 12 residues. The CDR3 is CAISESSNEQYF. CDR3 sequence (DNA): TGTGCCATCAGTGAGTCTTCGAACGAGCAGTACTTC.

This clone was seen a few times. The chain joins TRBV6-5 to TRBJ2-1; no clear D gene. Germline V gives CDR1 MNHEY, CDR2 SVGAGI. CDR3 length: 13 amino acids. V was pared by 6 bases and J by 9 bases, with 15 bases between. This chain's CDR3 is CASRLDGLGEQFF. The CDR3 coding sequence is TGTGCCAGCAGGCTGGACGGCCTTGGTGAGCAGTTCTTC.

This chain uses TRBV29-1 with TRBJ2-3; D is possibly TRBD1 (6 bases). V was shortened by 6 bases and J by 3 bases, with 16 bases between the two germline ends. The CDR3 sequence is 14 residues long. The germline CDR1 and CDR2 sequences are SQVTM and ANQGSEA. CDR3 sequence reads: CSVRKGEGTDTQYF. CDR3 coding DNA: TGCAGCGTCCGAAAGGGGGAAGGGACAGATACGCAGTATTTT.

The gene calls are TRBV5-1 and TRBJ2-7, with 7 positions matching TRBD1. The length of the CDR3 is 12 residues. J lost 6 bases, V lost 4 bases, and 4 bases had no gene match. CDR1 and CDR2 (germline): SGHRS, YFSETQ. The CDR3 here is CASSREGAEQYF. As DNA, the CDR3 is TGCGCCAGCAGCCGCGAGGGGGCCGAGCAGTACTTC.

The V and J genes are TRBV6-1 and TRBJ2-3, with D possibly matching TRBD2 (6 bases). V shed 6 bases and J shed 6 bases, with 16 bases lying between them. CDR1 and CDR2 (germline): MNHNS, SASEGT. The CDR3 extends over 14 amino acids. CDR3 protein: CASSTGVAKDTQYF. CDR3 nucleotide sequence: TGTGCCAGCAGCACGGGGGTAGCAAAGGATACGCAGTATTTT.

The chain is built from TRBV7-8 and TRBJ2-7, with D tentatively TRBD1 (5 bases). Germline V gene lookup returns CDR1 SGHVS and CDR2 FQNEAQ. V dropped 5 bases and J dropped 3 bases, with 23 bases sitting between them. The length of the CDR3 is 17 residues. The CDR3 DNA reads TGTGCCAGCAGCCCCACGCCTGACAGACTCAGTTTCTACGAGCAGTACTTC. Translating it yields CASSPTPDRLSFYEQYF.

The V gene is TRBV9, the J gene TRBJ1-1; D gene uncertain. Trimming removed 0 bases at V and 2 bases at J, with 11 bases between. Germline CDR1 is SGDLS and CDR2 is YYNGEE. This CDR3 is 15 amino acids long. The CDR3 DNA reads as TGTGCCAGCAGCGTAGGGGCAGGAGCAAACACTGAAGCTTTCTTT. Amino acids: CASSVGAGANTEAFF.

The chain joins TRBV19 to TRBJ1-1; D uncertain. The CDR3 is made up of 14 amino acids. Germline V lookup: CDR1 LNHDA, CDR2 SQIVND (reference sequence). Trimming stripped 1 base from V and 8 bases from J, with 14 bases between. DNA for the CDR3: TGTGCCAGTAGTATAGGCAGAGGATTAACGGAAGCTTTCTTT. It yields the protein CASSIGRGLTEAFF.

The gene calls are TRBV7-9 and TRBJ2-3; possibly TRBD1 for D (5 bases). V was pared by 5 bases and J by 6 bases, with 18 bases between. The CDR3 contains 15 residues. Germline V lookup: CDR1 SEHNR, CDR2 FQNEAQ (reference sequence). For the CDR3, the DNA is TGTGCCAGCAGCCAAAGTAGGGGCTCGACCGATACGCAGTATTTT. Translating it yields CASSQSRGSTDTQYF.

This sequence joins TRBV11-2 and TRBJ2-1; 9 bases fit TRBD1. Unmatched junction bases numbered 5, after V lost 3 bases and J lost 8 bases. This CDR3 is built from 14 residues. Germline CDR1 and CDR2: SGHAT and FQNNGV. The chain's CDR3 is CASSLDRGDDEQFF. CDR3 bases: TGTGCCAGCAGCTTGGACAGGGGAGATGATGAGCAGTTCTTC.

V is TRBV19 and J is TRBJ2-1; the D gene is possibly TRBD2 (6 bases). The CDR3 totals 14 residues. V dropped 5 bases and J dropped 2 bases, with 10 bases sitting between them. CDR1 LNHDA and CDR2 SQIVND come from the germline V gene (reference sequence). CDR3 residues: CASSHRLAYNEQFF. The DNA for the CDR3 is TGTGCCAGTAGTCACAGACTAGCCTACAATGAGCAGTTCTTC.